This T cell receptor beta chain was sequenced for a study of T cell responses to AZD1222 COVID-19 vaccine. About the research overall: Pooled samples include second doses given at about 4 or 12 weeks. The study's findings and limits: Donor demographics were predominantly white British with a female majority; clonal diversity may be underestimated. Only a handful of AZD1222 recipients, several in all, had baseline seropositivity.

Worth noting for this clone: Its antigen is not known.

Method: immunoSEQ multiplex PCR; TCRdb's copy keeps in-frame clones and lacks some. The sample lists 130,000 to 150,000 clones; 75% to 90% were seen once. The clonotype originates from an adult in good health. The sequences come from peripheral blood, collected on day 0 of AZD1222 vaccination.

CDR3 nucleotide sequence: TGTGCCTGGAAATACAGCTCTGGGGCCAACGTCCTGACTTTC. It translates to CAWKYSSGANVLTF. The chain has TRBV30 and TRBJ2-6; no clear D gene. With 4 bases removed from V and 0 bases from J, the gap between germline ends came to 7 bases. The length of the CDR3 is 14 residues. Germline CDR1 GTSNPN, CDR2 SVGIG (reference sequence). The full variable domain, its missing parts supplied by reference TRBV30 and TRBJ2-6, is SQTIHQWPATLVQPVGSPLSLECTVEGTSNPNLYWYRQAAGRGLQLLFYSVGIGQISSEVPQNLSASRPQDRQFILSSKKLLLSDSGFYLCAWKYSSGANVLTFGAGSRLTVL.